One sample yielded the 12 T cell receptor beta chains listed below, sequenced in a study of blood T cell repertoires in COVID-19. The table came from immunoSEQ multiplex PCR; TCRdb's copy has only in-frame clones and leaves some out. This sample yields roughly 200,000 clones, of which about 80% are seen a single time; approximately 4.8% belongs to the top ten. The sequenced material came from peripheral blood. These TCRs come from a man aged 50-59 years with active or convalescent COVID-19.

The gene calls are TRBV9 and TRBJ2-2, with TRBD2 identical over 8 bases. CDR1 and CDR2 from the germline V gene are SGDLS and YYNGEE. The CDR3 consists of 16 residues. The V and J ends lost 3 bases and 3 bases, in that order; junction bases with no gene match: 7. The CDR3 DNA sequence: TGTGCCAGCAGCGAGAGGGGACTAGGGGACACCGGGGAGCTGTTTTTT. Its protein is CASSERGLGDTGELFF.

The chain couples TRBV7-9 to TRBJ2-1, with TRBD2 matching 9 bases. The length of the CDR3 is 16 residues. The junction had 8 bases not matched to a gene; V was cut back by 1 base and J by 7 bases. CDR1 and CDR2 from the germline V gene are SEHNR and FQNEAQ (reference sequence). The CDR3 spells CASSLGRGGTRNEQFF. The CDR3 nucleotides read TGTGCCAGCAGCTTAGGGCGGGGGGGGACCAGGAATGAGCAGTTCTTC.

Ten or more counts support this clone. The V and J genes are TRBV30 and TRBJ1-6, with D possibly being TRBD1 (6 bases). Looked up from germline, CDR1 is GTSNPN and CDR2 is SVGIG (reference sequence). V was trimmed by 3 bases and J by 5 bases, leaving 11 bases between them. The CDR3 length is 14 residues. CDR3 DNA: TGTGCCTGGAGCGGGGGGCAAGATAATTCACCCCTCCACTTT. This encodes CAWSGGQDNSPLHF.

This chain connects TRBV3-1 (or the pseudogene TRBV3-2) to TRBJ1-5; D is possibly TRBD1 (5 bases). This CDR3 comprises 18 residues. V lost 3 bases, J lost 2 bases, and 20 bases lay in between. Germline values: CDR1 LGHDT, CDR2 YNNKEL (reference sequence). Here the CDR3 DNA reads TGTGCCAGCAGCCATCCCGAGGGGCGGGAATGGGGCAATCAGCCCCAGCATTTT. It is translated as CASSHPEGREWGNQPQHF.

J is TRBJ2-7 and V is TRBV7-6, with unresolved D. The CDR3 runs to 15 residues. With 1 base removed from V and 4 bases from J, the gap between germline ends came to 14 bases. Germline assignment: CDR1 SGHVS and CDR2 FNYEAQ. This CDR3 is CASSLDQYSNYEQYF. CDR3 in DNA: TGTGCCAGCAGCTTAGACCAATACAGCAATTACGAGCAGTACTTC.

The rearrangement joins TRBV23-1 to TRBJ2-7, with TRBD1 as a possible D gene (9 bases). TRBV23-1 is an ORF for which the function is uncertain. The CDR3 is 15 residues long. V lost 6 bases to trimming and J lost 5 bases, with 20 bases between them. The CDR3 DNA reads TGCGCCAGCAGCCCGCGGGGGGACAGGGCCCACGAGCAGTACTTC. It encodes CASSPRGDRAHEQYF.

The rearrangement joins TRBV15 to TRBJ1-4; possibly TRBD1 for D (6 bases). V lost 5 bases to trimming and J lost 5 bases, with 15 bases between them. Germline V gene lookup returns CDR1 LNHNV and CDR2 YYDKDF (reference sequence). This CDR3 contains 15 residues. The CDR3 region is CATSGTGILNEKLFF. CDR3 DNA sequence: TGTGCCACCAGCGGTACAGGGATATTGAATGAAAAACTGTTTTTT.

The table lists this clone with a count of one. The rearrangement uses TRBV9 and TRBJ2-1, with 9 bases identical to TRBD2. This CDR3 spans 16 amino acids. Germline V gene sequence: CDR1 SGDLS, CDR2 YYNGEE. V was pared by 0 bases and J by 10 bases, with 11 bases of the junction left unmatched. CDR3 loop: CASSVAGGGAGIEQFF. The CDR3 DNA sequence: TGTGCCAGCAGCGTAGCTGGCGGGGGGGCCGGTATCGAGCAGTTCTTC.

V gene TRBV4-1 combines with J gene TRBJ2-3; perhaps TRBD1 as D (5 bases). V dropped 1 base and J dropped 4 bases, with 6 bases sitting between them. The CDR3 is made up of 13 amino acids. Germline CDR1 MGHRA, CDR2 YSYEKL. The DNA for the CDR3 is TGCGCCAGCAGCCAAGTGGGGCCAGATACGCAGTATTTT. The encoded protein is CASSQVGPDTQYF.

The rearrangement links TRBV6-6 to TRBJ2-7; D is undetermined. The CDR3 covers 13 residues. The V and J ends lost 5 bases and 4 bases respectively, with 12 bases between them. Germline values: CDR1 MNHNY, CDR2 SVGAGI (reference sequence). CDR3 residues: CASSPQVQYEQYF. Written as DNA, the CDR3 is TGTGCCAGCAGTCCCCAGGTCCAGTACGAGCAGTACTTC.

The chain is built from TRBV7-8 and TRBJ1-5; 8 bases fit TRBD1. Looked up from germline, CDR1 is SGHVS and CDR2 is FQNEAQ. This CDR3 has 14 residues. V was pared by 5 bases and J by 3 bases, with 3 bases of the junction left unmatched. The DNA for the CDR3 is TGTGCCAGCAGCCTGGACAGGGACAATCAGCCCCAGCATTTT. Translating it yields CASSLDRDNQPQHF.

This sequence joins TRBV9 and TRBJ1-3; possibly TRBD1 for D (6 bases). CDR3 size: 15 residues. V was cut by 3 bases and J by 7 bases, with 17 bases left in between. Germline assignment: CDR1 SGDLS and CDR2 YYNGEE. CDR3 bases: TGTGCCAGCAGCGCCCAGGGGCAGGGGTGGAACACCATATATTTT. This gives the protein CASSAQGQGWNTIYF.